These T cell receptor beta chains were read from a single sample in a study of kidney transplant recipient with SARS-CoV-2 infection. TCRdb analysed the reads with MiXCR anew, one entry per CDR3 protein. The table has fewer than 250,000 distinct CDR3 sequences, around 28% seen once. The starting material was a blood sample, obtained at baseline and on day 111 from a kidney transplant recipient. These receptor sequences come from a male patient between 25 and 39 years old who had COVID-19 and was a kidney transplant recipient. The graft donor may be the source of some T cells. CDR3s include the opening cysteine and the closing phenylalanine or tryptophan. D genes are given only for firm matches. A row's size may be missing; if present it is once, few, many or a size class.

CASSLRRTSRKTYGYTF | TGTGCCAGCAGCCTAAGAAGAACAAGCAGAAAGACCTATGGCTACACCTTC | many | TRBV11-2 | NA | TRBJ1-2
CASRLQGSMRKTYGYTF | TGTGCCAGCAGATTGCAGGGCTCTATGCGAAAGACCTATGGCTACACCTTC | NA | TRBV6-1 | NA | TRBJ1-2
CASRGPGLQETQYF | TGTGCCAGCAGGGGGCCGGGACTTCAAGAGACCCAGTACTTC | few | TRBV7-9 | NA | TRBJ2-5
CAASRNPSTGKTYGYTF | TGTGCCGCCAGTCGGAATCCTAGTACCGGAAAGACCTATGGCTACACCTTC | NA | TRBV24-1 | NA | TRBJ1-2
CSADGGSEAFF | TGCAGTGCTGACGGTGGGTCTGAAGCTTTCTTT | many | TRBV20-1 | NA | TRBJ1-1
CASTPRLAVYNEQFF | TGTGCCAGCACTCCGCGGCTAGCAGTCTACAATGAGCAGTTCTTC | many | TRBV6-2/TRBV6-3 | NA | TRBJ2-1
CASSPQGNTKAFF | TGTGCCAGCTCGCCACAGGGGAACACTAAAGCTTTCTTT | NA | TRBV18 | TRBD1 | TRBJ1-1
CASSATSSYNSPLHF | TGTGCCAGTAGTGCGACAAGCTCCTATAATTCACCCCTCCACTTT | many | TRBV19 | NA | TRBJ1-6
CSARESGIPTYEQYF | TGCAGTGCTAGAGAGTCAGGGATCCCGACCTACGAGCAGTACTTC | many | TRBV20-1 | NA | TRBJ2-7
CAASYGGSYEQYF | TGTGCCGCAAGCTACGGTGGGTCCTACGAGCAGTACTTC | many | TRBV25-1 | NA | TRBJ2-7
CASSFFDRGPIYEQYF | TGTGCCAGCAGCTTTTTTGACAGGGGGCCAATCTACGAGCAGTACTTC | many | TRBV5-5 | TRBD1 | TRBJ2-7
CASTGGNTEAFF | TGTGCCTCGACAGGTGGGAACACTGAAGCTTTCTTT | many | TRBV10-3 | NA | TRBJ1-1
CASSVLGAGYTF | TGTGCCAGCAGCGTCTTGGGTGCTGGCTACACCTTC | many | TRBV9 | NA | TRBJ1-2
CASSLYDGLLNTEAFF | TGTGCCAGCAGTTTATACGACGGGCTGCTGAACACTGAAGCTTTCTTT | many | TRBV7-9 | NA | TRBJ1-1
CSAPRGPRDRTNYGYTF | TGCAGTGCGCCTAGGGGTCCCCGGGACCGAACTAACTATGGCTACACCTTC | NA | TRBV20-1 | NA | TRBJ1-2
CISVPEFHGEVGKTYGYTF | NA | many | TRBV7-5 | NA | TRBJ1-2
CASSPTSARQGKPVGQYF | TGTGCCAGCTCACCGACCTCAGCCCGACAGGGGAAGCCAGTAGGGCAGTACTTC | many | TRBV18 | TRBD1 | TRBJ2-7
CASSPSPAGGRNEQFF | TGTGCCAGCAGTCCCTCTCCAGCGGGAGGGCGGAATGAGCAGTTCTTC | many | TRBV6-2/TRBV6-3 | TRBD2 | TRBJ2-1
CASSHEAPISIRTEAFF | TGTGCCAGCAGCCATGAGGCTCCCATTTCAATTCGCACTGAAGCTTTCTTT | many | TRBV3-1 | NA | TRBJ1-1
CASRPTGGMRETQYF | TGTGCCAGCAGACCGACAGGGGGCATGCGAGAGACCCAGTACTTC | many | TRBV6-6 | TRBD1 | TRBJ2-5
CASRTGTSEKLFF | TGTGCCAGCAGGACGGGGACCTCTGAAAAACTGTTTTTT | many | TRBV2 | NA | TRBJ1-4
CASSSGQGGTNEKLFF | TGTGCCAGCAGCTCGGGACAGGGGGGGACTAATGAAAAACTGTTTTTT | many | TRBV7-8 | TRBD1 | TRBJ1-4
CASSLAESAKNIQYF | TGTGCCAGCAGCTTAGCAGAATCAGCCAAAAACATTCAGTACTTC | NA | TRBV7-9 | NA | TRBJ2-4
CASSSRGDMNTEAFF | TGTGCCAGTAGTTCAAGGGGGGATATGAACACTGAAGCTTTCTTT | many | TRBV19 | NA | TRBJ1-1
CSVDRESYGYTF | TGCAGCGTTGACCGGGAATCCTATGGCTACACCTTC | many | TRBV29-1 | NA | TRBJ1-2
CASSRPGLVIDEQYF | TGTGCCAGCAGCAGACCGGGACTAGTTATCGACGAGCAGTACTTC | many | TRBV7-9 | TRBD2 | TRBJ2-7
CASSLILQLGGELFF | TGTGCCAGCAGTTTGATACTTCAATTGGGCGGGGAGCTGTTTTTT | many | TRBV27 | NA | TRBJ2-2
CASRGLAGVWNTGELFF | TGCGCCAGCAGGGGACTAGCGGGAGTCTGGAACACCGGGGAGCTGTTTTTT | NA | TRBV5-1 | TRBD2 | TRBJ2-2
CATSKKARCGKTYGYTF | TGTGCCACCAGCAAGAAAGCAAGGTGTGGAAAGACCTATGGCTACACCTTC | many | TRBV15 | NA | TRBJ1-2
CSARDRGPNYGYTF | TGCAGTGCTCGGGACAGGGGGCCAAACTATGGCTACACCTTC | many | TRBV20-1 | TRBD1 | TRBJ1-2
CVSSLADNKQFF | TGTGTCAGCAGCCTCGCAGACAATAAGCAGTTCTTC | NA | TRBV7-6 | NA | TRBJ2-1
CARVHSVVRKTYGYTF | TGTGCCAGAGTCCATTCAGTGGTGAGAAAGACCTATGGCTACACCTTC | many | TRBV5-3 | NA | TRBJ1-2